Sequencing of this TCR beta chain was carried out in a study of cytomegalovirus exposure and HLA in healthy donors. Regarding the study as a whole: In a later analysis, compared with equally common non-associated chains, HLA-associated beta chains were more expanded. The authors later linked a missense DCLRE1C variant to TCR beta V- and J-gene trimming.

In the PCR, 60 Vbeta and 13 Jbeta primers were used. Clones were sequenced by immunoSEQ multiplex PCR, and TCRdb holds only the in-frame ones, with some missing. The sample comprises 100,000 to 150,000 clones, about 80% of which are singletons, and approximately 9% rests with the top ten. Healthy bone marrow donors made up the donors. This clone was picked up a small number of times. Its antigen is unidentified. The source is a man aged 25-45 years in good health and CMV-seropositive. The sequencing input was PBMCs.

CDR3 DNA sequence: TGTGCCAGCCGGACAAGCAATTCACCCCTCCACTTT. Protein: CASRTSNSPLHF. V gene TRBV6-5 combines with J gene TRBJ1-6, with a weak D call TRBD1 (5 bases). The CDR3 covers 12 residues. With 8 bases removed from V and 7 bases from J, the gap between germline ends came to 9 bases. Looked up from germline, CDR1 is MNHEY and CDR2 is SVGAGI.